The rows below give T cell receptor beta chains drawn from one sample of a study of shared clonotypes between healthy human individuals. Produced via immunoSEQ multiplex PCR; TCRdb's table is partial and in-frame only. This table holds under 2,000,000 clones, about 95% found once. The sample was naive CD8+ T cells sorted from blood. The receptors were gathered from a man aged 18 to 30 in good health. Each CDR3 is given with its conserved first and last residue. D genes are given only for firm matches. Part of the rows lack a size; the others show once, few, many or a class for expanded clones.

D,J,size,V,CDR3,DNA
.,TRBJ2-7,.,TRBV10-2,CASSEGGTYYEQYF,TGCGCCAGCAGTGAGGGTGGGACTTACTACGAGCAGTACTTC
.,TRBJ2-1,.,TRBV10-1,CARRGGNEQFF,TGCGCCAGACGAGGAGGGAATGAGCAGTTCTTC
.,TRBJ2-1,.,TRBV7-9,CASSFGTRNEQFF,TGTGCCAGCAGCTTCGGGACCCGCAATGAGCAGTTCTTC
TRBD1,TRBJ2-7,.,TRBV13,CASSDRGYEQYF,TGTGCCAGCAGCGACAGGGGATACGAGCAGTACTTC
.,TRBJ1-1,.,TRBV20-1,CSARAGTEAFF,TGCAGTGCTAGGGCCGGCACTGAAGCTTTCTTT
.,TRBJ1-4,.,TRBV4-1,CASSVGGLGEKLFF,TGCGCCAGCAGCGTGGGGGGACTGGGGGAAAAACTGTTTTTT
.,TRBJ2-1,.,TRBV27,CASSFRREGEQFF,TGTGCCAGCAGTTTCCGTAGGGAAGGTGAGCAGTTCTTC
.,TRBJ1-2,once,TRBV9,CASSLGQLTDYGYTF,TGTGCCAGCAGCCTCGGACAGTTAACGGACTATGGCTACACCTTC
TRBD2,TRBJ2-5,.,TRBV2,CASSGQGAGAQETQYF,TGTGCCAGCAGTGGCCAAGGAGCGGGGGCCCAAGAGACCCAGTACTTC
.,TRBJ2-7,.,TRBV7-2,CASSLEQTSYEQYF,TGTGCCAGCAGCTTAGAACAGACCTCCTACGAGCAGTACTTC
.,TRBJ1-1,.,TRBV2,CAGLGGRMNTEAFF,TGTGCCGGCCTTGGAGGGCGGATGAACACTGAAGCTTTCTTT
.,TRBJ1-5,once,TRBV28,CASSLYTHTNQPQHF,TGTGCCAGCAGTTTATACACACATACCAATCAGCCCCAGCATTTT
TRBD1,TRBJ2-3,.,TRBV11-2,CASSPGTGNTDTQYF,TGTGCCAGCAGCCCCGGGACAGGTAACACAGATACGCAGTATTTT
.,TRBJ2-3,.,TRBV19,CASSTRILRSTDTQYF,TGTGCCAGTAGTACGCGAATCCTGCGGAGCACAGATACGCAGTATTTT
.,TRBJ2-1,.,TRBV4-1,CASSQVGGGEGQFF,TGCGCCAGCAGCCAAGTCGGGGGCGGGGAAGGGCAGTTCTTC
.,TRBJ2-7,.,TRBV4-1,CASSHRASGDEQYF,TGCGCCAGCAGCCACCGGGCCTCTGGAGACGAGCAGTACTTC
TRBD1,TRBJ1-3,.,TRBV30,CAWSSGTGRWNTIYF,TGTGCCTGGAGCTCCGGGACAGGGAGGTGGAACACCATATATTTT
.,TRBJ2-3,.,TRBV28,CASSPGSGQYF,TGTGCCAGCAGTCCCGGGTCCGGGCAGTATTTT
TRBD2,TRBJ2-1,.,TRBV27,CASSQGLSNEQFF,TGTGCCAGCAGTCAGGGACTAAGCAATGAGCAGTTCTTC
.,TRBJ1-5,.,TRBV27,CASSLLGGNQPQHF,TGTGCCAGCAGTTTATTGGGGGGGAATCAGCCCCAGCATTTT
TRBD1,TRBJ2-2,.,TRBV5-5,CASSLRQGNTGELFF,TGTGCCAGCAGCTTGAGACAGGGGAACACCGGGGAGCTGTTTTTT
.,TRBJ2-7,.,TRBV7-6,CASSLARTEQYF,TGTGCCAGCAGCTTAGCCCGGACTGAGCAGTACTTC
.,TRBJ2-2,.,TRBV4-2,CASSQEVLNTGELFF,TGTGCCAGCAGCCAAGAAGTGCTTAACACCGGGGAGCTGTTTTTT
.,TRBJ1-5,.,TRBV11-2,CASSLSGDQPQHF,TGTGCCAGCAGCTTGAGCGGGGATCAGCCCCAGCATTTT
TRBD1,TRBJ2-3,.,TRBV27,CASSPITTGGNTDTQYF,TGTGCCAGCAGTCCTATAACTACAGGGGGAAACACAGATACGCAGTATTTT
TRBD2,TRBJ2-3,.,TRBV28,CASSGRLAGSWTDTQYF,TGTGCCAGCAGCGGCAGACTAGCGGGAAGTTGGACAGATACGCAGTATTTT
.,TRBJ1-5,.,TRBV5-6,CASSLGKAVQHF,TGTGCCAGCAGCTTGGGGAAAGCCGTTCAGCATTTT
TRBD2,TRBJ2-7,.,TRBV5-4,CASSLLAGGGDEQYF,TGTGCCAGCAGCTTGCTAGCGGGAGGGGGGGACGAGCAGTACTTC
.,TRBJ2-7,.,TRBV7-9,CASSRDRAYEQYF,TGTGCCAGCAGCCGGGACCGAGCCTACGAGCAGTACTTC
TRBD1,TRBJ1-2,.,TRBV5-4,CASSHRWLGTGDRPYGYTF,TGTGCCAGCAGCCACAGATGGTTAGGGACAGGGGATAGACCCTATGGCTACACCTTC
TRBD1,TRBJ2-7,.,TRBV9,CASSAPGTGPYEQYF,TGTGCCAGCAGCGCTCCCGGGACAGGCCCGTACGAGCAGTACTTC
.,TRBJ2-7,.,TRBV7-6,CASSLAASREQYF,TGTGCCAGCAGCTTAGCGGCTAGCAGGGAGCAGTACTTC
.,TRBJ1-2,.,TRBV6-5,CASSYAAYSYGYTF,TGTGCCAGCAGTTATGCGGCCTATTCTTATGGCTACACCTTC
.,TRBJ2-1,.,TRBV5-8,CASSFFYEQFF,TGTGCCAGCAGCTTTTTCTATGAGCAGTTCTTC
TRBD1,TRBJ2-1,.,TRBV30,CAWSSAGGREQFF,TGTGCCTGGAGTTCCGCAGGGGGCCGGGAGCAGTTCTTC
TRBD1,TRBJ2-7,few,TRBV9,CASSVGQGVYEQYF,TGTGCCAGCAGCGTAGGACAGGGGGTCTACGAGCAGTACTTC